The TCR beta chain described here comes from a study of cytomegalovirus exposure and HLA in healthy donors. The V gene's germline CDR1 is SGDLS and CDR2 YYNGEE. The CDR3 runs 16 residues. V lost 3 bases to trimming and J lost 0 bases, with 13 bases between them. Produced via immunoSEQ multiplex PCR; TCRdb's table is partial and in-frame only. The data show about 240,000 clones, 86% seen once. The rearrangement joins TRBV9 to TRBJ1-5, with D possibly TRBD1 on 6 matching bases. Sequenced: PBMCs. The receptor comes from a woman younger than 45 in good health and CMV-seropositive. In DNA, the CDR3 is TGTGCCAGCAGCGCCGGACTAGGGGGTAGCAATCAGCCCCAGCATTTT. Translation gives CASSAGLGGSNQPQHF.